This T cell receptor (beta chain) was recovered during a study of lymphopenia after photon versus proton radiotherapy. Findings and caveats of the study: Relative stability marked proton patients; photon patients lost diversity and naive cells. Oligoclonal CD8+ Temra expansion after nadir drove photon patients' diversity drop. Larger post-nadir TCR diversity loss correlated inversely with survival in deceased patients.

The V end was cut by 0 bases, the J end by 1 base, with 10 bases between. This CDR3 is built from 15 residues. In germline, CDR1 is SGHDT, CDR2 YYEEEE. Sequencing used immunoSEQ multiplex PCR; TCRdb keeps in-frame clones, though not all of them. The data show more than 2,500 clones, around three quarters seen once. Notes on this clone: Its antigen is still unknown.

The origin of this receptor is a man older than 75 with esophageal cancer. The sequenced sample was peripheral blood, obtained from a patient treated with proton-based radiotherapy. The chain carries TRBV5-6 and TRBJ1-1, with TRBD1 as a possible D gene (6 bases). The CDR3: CASSLVGGRNTEAFF. As DNA, the CDR3 is TGTGCCAGCAGCTTGGTGGGGGGCCGGAACACTGAAGCTTTCTTT.